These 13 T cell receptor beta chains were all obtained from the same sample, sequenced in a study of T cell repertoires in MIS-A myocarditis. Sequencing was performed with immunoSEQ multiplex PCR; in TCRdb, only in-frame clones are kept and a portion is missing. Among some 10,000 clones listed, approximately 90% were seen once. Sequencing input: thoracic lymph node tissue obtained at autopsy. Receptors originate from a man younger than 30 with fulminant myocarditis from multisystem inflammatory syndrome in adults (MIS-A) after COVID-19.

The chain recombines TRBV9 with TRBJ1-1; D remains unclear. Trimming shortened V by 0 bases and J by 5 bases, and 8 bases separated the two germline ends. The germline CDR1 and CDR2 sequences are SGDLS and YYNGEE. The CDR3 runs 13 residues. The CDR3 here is CASSVGRGTEAFF. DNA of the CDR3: TGTGCCAGCAGCGTAGGCAGAGGGACTGAAGCTTTCTTT.

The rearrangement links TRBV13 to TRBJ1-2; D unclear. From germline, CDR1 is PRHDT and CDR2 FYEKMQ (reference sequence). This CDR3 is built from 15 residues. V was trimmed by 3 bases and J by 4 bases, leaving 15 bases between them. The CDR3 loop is CASSLKGSHRYGYTF. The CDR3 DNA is TGTGCCAGCAGCTTGAAGGGAAGTCATCGCTATGGCTACACCTTC.

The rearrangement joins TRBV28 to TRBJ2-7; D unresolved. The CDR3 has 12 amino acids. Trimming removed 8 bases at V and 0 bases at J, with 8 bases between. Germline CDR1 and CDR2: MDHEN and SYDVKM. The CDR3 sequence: CASESSSYEQYF. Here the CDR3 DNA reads TGTGCCAGCGAATCTAGCTCCTACGAGCAGTACTTC.

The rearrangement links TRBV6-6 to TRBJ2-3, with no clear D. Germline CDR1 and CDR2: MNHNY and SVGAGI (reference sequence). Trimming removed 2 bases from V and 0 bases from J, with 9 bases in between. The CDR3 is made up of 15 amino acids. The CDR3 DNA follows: TGTGCCAGCAGTTACCTCAGATCTAGCACAGATACGCAGTATTTT. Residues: CASSYLRSSTDTQYF.

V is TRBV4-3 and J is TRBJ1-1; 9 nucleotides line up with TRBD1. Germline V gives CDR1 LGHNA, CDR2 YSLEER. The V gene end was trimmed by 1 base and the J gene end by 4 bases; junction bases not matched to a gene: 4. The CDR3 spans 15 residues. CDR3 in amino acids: CASSQGTGDSTEAFF. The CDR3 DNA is TGCGCCAGCAGCCAAGGGACAGGGGATTCCACTGAAGCTTTCTTT.

The CDR3 loop is CASTGSYEQYF. CDR3 DNA sequence: TGTGCCAGCACTGGCTCCTACGAGCAGTACTTC. The chain combines TRBV28 with TRBJ2-7; D not certain. The CDR3 has 11 amino acids. The V end lost 7 bases, the J end lost 0 bases, and 4 bases lay between the germline ends. Germline values: CDR1 MDHEN, CDR2 SYDVKM.

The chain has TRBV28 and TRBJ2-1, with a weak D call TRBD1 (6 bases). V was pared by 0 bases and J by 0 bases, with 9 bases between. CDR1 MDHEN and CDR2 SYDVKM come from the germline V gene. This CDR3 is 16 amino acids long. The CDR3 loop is CASSLWRGSSYNEQFF. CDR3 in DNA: TGTGCCAGCAGTTTATGGAGGGGGAGCTCCTACAATGAGCAGTTCTTC.

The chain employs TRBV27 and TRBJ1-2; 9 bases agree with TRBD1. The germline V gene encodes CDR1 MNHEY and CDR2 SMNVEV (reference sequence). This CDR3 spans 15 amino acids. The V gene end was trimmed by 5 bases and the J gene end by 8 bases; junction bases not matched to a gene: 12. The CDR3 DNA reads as TGTGCCAGCAGTCCCGGGACAGGGCCGTCCCGAGGCTACACCTTC. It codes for CASSPGTGPSRGYTF.

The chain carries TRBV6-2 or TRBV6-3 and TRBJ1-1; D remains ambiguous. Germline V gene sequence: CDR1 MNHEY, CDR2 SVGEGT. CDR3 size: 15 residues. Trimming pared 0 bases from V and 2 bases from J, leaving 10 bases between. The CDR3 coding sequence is TGTGCCAGCAGTTACTCGATAACGGTTAACACTGAAGCTTTCTTT. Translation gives CASSYSITVNTEAFF.

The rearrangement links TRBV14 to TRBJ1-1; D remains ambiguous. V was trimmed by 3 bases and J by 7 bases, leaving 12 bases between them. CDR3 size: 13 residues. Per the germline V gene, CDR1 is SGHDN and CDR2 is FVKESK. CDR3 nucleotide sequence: TGTGCCAGCAGCCACCCGCGACGAGGTGAAGCTTTCTTT. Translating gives CASSHPRRGEAFF. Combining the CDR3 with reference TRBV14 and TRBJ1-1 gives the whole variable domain EAGVTQFPSHSVIEKGQTVTLRCDPISGHDNLYWYRRVMGKEIKFLLHFVKESKQDESGMPNNRFLAERTGGTYSTLKVQPAELEDSGVYFCASSHPRRGEAFFGQGTRLTVV.

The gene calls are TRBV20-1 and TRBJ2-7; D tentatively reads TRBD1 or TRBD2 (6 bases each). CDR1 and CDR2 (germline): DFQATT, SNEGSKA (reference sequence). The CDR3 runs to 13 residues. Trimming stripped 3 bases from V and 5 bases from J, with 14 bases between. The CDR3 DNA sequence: TGCAGTGCTAGTAAGGGGGGAGCCAACGAGCAGTACTTC. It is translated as CSASKGGANEQYF.

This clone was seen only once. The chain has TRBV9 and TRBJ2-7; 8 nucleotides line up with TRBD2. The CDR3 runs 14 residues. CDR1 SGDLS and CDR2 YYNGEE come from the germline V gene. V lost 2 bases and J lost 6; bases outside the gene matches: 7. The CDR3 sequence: CASSVGGAGSEQYF. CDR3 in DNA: TGTGCCAGCAGCGTCGGGGGGGCGGGGAGCGAGCAGTACTTC.

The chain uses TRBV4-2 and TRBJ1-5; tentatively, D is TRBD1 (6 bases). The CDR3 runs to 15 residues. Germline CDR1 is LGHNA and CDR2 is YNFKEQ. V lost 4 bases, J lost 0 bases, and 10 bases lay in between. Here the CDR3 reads CASSRQGISNQPQHF. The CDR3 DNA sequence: TGTGCCAGCAGCCGGCAGGGGATTAGCAATCAGCCCCAGCATTTT.